These 22 T cell receptor beta chains were all obtained from the same sample, sequenced in a study of cytomegalovirus exposure and HLA in healthy donors. The PCR used 60 Vbeta and 13 Jbeta primers. Generated by immunoSEQ multiplex PCR, the TCRdb table keeps only in-frame clones and is missing some. In the table there are 150,000 to 200,000 clones, approximately 77% of which are singletons. The sample comprised PBMCs. The origin of the receptors is a middle-aged man in good health and CMV-seropositive.

The chain employs TRBV6-5 and TRBJ2-7; 10 nucleotides align to TRBD1. V dropped 2 bases and J dropped 2; count of bases not matched to a gene: 6. The CDR3 is 16 amino acids. Germline values: CDR1 MNHEY, CDR2 SVGAGI. CDR3 DNA: TGTGCCAGCAGTTACCCGACAGGGGGCAAAGCCTACGAGCAGTACTTC. Its protein is CASSYPTGGKAYEQYF.

The V and J genes are TRBV29-1 and TRBJ2-3; 12 bases map to TRBD2. V gave up 4 bases and J gave up 7 bases; unmatched junction bases: 3. The CDR3 sequence is 13 residues long. Germline CDR1 is SQVTM and CDR2 is ANQGSEA. The CDR3 is CSVVTSGGNTQYF. The CDR3 DNA reads TGCAGCGTTGTAACTAGCGGGGGGAATACGCAGTATTTT.

The chain recombines TRBV5-4 with TRBJ2-7; no clear D. Trimming stripped 3 bases from V and 5 bases from J, with 15 bases between. CDR3 size: 14 residues. Germline CDR1 reads SGHNT; CDR2 reads YYREEE (reference sequence). The CDR3 DNA sequence: TGTGCCAGCAGCTCCTCGAGAAAGTCGGACGAGCAGTACTTC. Its translation: CASSSSRKSDEQYF. Full variable domain (missing parts from reference TRBV5-4 and TRBJ2-7): ETGVTQSPTHLIKTRGQQVTLRCSSQSGHNTVSWYQQALGQGPQFIFQYYREEENGRGNFPPRFSGLQFPNYSSELNVNALELDDSALYLCASSSSRKSDEQYFGPGTRLTVT.

V is TRBV5-4 and J is TRBJ2-7, with 10 bases matching TRBD2. Trimming cost V 2 bases and J 4 bases; bases outside gene matches: 6. The germline V gene has CDR1 SGHNT and CDR2 YYREEE (reference sequence). This CDR3 is built from 15 residues. The CDR3 region is CASSFLASGGYEQYF. The CDR3 region has the DNA TGTGCCAGCAGCTTTCTGGCTAGCGGGGGTTACGAGCAGTACTTC.

The V and J genes are TRBV7-2 and TRBJ2-3, with D hard to call. This CDR3 comprises 11 residues. The germline V and J ends were trimmed by 5 bases and 6 bases, with 6 bases remaining between them. Germline CDR1 SGHTA, CDR2 FQGNSA. The CDR3 is CASSGGDTQYF. The CDR3 bases are TGTGCCAGCAGCGGCGGCGATACGCAGTATTTT.

The chain joins TRBV15 to TRBJ2-6; D remains ambiguous. This CDR3 region has 15 residues. Germline loops: CDR1 LNHNV, CDR2 YYDKDF (reference sequence). Between the trimmed V and J ends, which lost 1 base and 2 bases, there was a span of 6 bases. The DNA for the CDR3 is TGTGCCACCAGCAGAGGTACTCCTGGGGCCAACGTCCTGACTTTC. Its translation is CATSRGTPGANVLTF.

CDR3 sequence reads: CASSLEQGVGGYTF. The CDR3 DNA reads as TGTGCCAGCAGCTTAGAACAGGGGGTGGGCGGCTACACCTTC. The rearrangement joins TRBV7-2 to TRBJ1-2; 8 positions agree with TRBD1. The CDR3 has 14 amino acids. V lost 1 base and J lost 8; bases outside the gene matches: 6. Per germline, CDR1 SGHTA and CDR2 FQGNSA.

The chain joins TRBV27 to TRBJ2-3, with 9 positions matching TRBD2. The CDR3 consists of 15 residues. In germline, CDR1 is MNHEY, CDR2 SMNVEV (reference sequence). With 4 bases clipped from V and 3 bases from J, the junction kept 5 bases outside the gene matches. CDR3 amino acids: CASSSKSGGTDTQYF. CDR3 DNA sequence: TGTGCCAGCAGTTCAAAAAGCGGGGGGACAGATACGCAGTATTTT.

The genes are TRBV7-8 and TRBJ2-1; 8 bases fit TRBD2. The J segment lost 3 bases and the V segment lost 3 bases, leaving 4 bases of the junction unmatched. This CDR3 comprises 15 residues. Germline V gene sequence: CDR1 SGHVS, CDR2 FQNEAQ. CDR3 sequence (DNA): TGTGCCAGCAGCTTTGCGAGCGGGGGCTACAATGAGCAGTTCTTC. It translates to CASSFASGGYNEQFF.

This clone has a handful of counts. V usage is TRBV5-6 and J usage is TRBJ2-4, with 8 bases that match TRBD1. Germline V gives CDR1 SGHDT, CDR2 YYEEEE. The CDR3 has 14 residues. Trimming cost V 0 bases and J 9 bases; bases outside gene matches: 5. The CDR3 DNA follows: TGTGCCAGCAGCTTGGGTAACAGGGGGGTCATTCAGTACTTC. It translates to CASSLGNRGVIQYF.

This clone was seen more than once but under ten times. The CDR3 DNA sequence: TGTGCCAGCTCAAAACAGGGGACCTATAATTCACCCCTCCACTTT. Translating gives CASSKQGTYNSPLHF. The genes are TRBV18 and TRBJ1-6, with 7 bases lining up with TRBD1. The J segment lost 2 bases and the V segment lost 5 bases, leaving 3 bases of the junction unmatched. CDR3 length: 15 residues. Germline CDR1 is KGHSH and CDR2 is LQKENI.

The V call is TRBV18, the J call TRBJ2-1; a possible D gene is TRBD1 (7 bases). V was pared by 3 bases and J by 2 bases, with 11 bases between. In germline, CDR1 is KGHSH, CDR2 LQKENI. The CDR3 runs 15 residues. CDR3 nucleotide sequence: TGTGCCAGCTCACCCCAGGGGGGAACCTACAATGAGCAGTTCTTC. Protein: CASSPQGGTYNEQFF.

In this sample, this clone turned up a few times. The gene calls are TRBV7-9 and TRBJ1-6; TRBD1 matches 7 bases. V lost 5 bases, J lost 9 bases, and 10 bases stayed unmatched. The CDR3 consists of 15 residues. Germline V gene lookup returns CDR1 SEHNR and CDR2 FQNEAQ (reference sequence). CDR3 loop: CASSPRAQGVSPLHF. In DNA form, the CDR3 reads TGTGCCAGCAGCCCAAGGGCTCAGGGGGTTTCACCCCTCCACTTT. Based on the CDR3 plus reference TRBV7-9 and TRBJ1-6, the full variable domain is DTGVSQNPRHKITKRGQNVTFRCDPISEHNRLYWYRQTLGQGPEFLTYFQNEAQLEKSRLLSDRFSAERPKGSFSTLEIQRTEQGDSAMYLCASSPRAQGVSPLHFGNGTRLTVT.

V gene TRBV7-2 combines with J gene TRBJ2-7; maybe TRBD2 (6 bases). V lost 8 bases, J lost 0 bases, and 17 bases lay in between. Germline lookup yields CDR1 SGHTA and CDR2 FQGNSA. CDR3 size: 15 residues. CDR3 sequence: CASVSIGGSSYEQYF. The DNA of the CDR3 is TGTGCCAGCGTTTCCATCGGGGGAAGCTCCTACGAGCAGTACTTC.

The CDR3 DNA reads TGCGCCAGCAGCTTGCAGGGGGGAAGGTCCTACAATGAGCAGTTCTTC. Translating gives CASSLQGGRSYNEQFF. V usage is TRBV5-1 and J usage is TRBJ2-1; D perhaps matches TRBD1 (7 bases). The germline V gene has CDR1 SGHRS and CDR2 YFSETQ. The V and J ends lost 1 base and 1 base respectively, with 12 bases between them. CDR3 length: 16 amino acids.

The chain links TRBV9 to TRBJ2-7, with 9 bases lining up with TRBD1. CDR3 length equals 14 residues. The V gene's germline CDR1 is SGDLS and CDR2 YYNGEE. V shed 5 bases and J 4 bases; nucleotides not matched to a gene: 7. DNA of the CDR3: TGTGCCAGCAGTGCGGGACAGGGAGTGTACGAGCAGTACTTC. This encodes CASSAGQGVYEQYF.

The V gene is TRBV14, the J gene TRBJ2-1, with 10 bases that match TRBD2. The CDR3 extends over 15 amino acids. Looked up from germline, CDR1 is SGHDN and CDR2 is FVKESK. J gave up 4 bases and V 4 bases, and 4 bases lay outside the gene matches. CDR3 in amino acids: CASSPPSGGYNEQFF. Written as DNA, the CDR3 is TGTGCCAGCAGCCCACCTAGCGGGGGATACAATGAGCAGTTCTTC.

The chain is built from TRBV5-1 and TRBJ2-3; TRBD1 matches 7 bases. Trimming took 2 bases from V and 2 from J; bases not matched to a gene: 5. Germline V gene lookup returns CDR1 SGHRS and CDR2 YFSETQ. The CDR3 has 15 residues. CDR3: CASSFRDSNTDTQYF. The CDR3 region has the DNA TGCGCCAGCAGCTTTAGGGACAGTAACACAGATACGCAGTATTTT.

J is TRBJ1-6 and V is TRBV5-1; TRBD1 matches at 11 bases. Germline CDR1 SGHRS, CDR2 YFSETQ. V lost 4 bases and J lost 8; bases outside the gene matches: 8. This CDR3 contains 16 residues. In DNA, the CDR3 is TGCGCCAGCAGCCTAGGATTGGGACAGGGGGATTCACCCCTCCACTTT. This gives the protein CASSLGLGQGDSPLHF.

This clone has a single count. V and J are TRBV9 and TRBJ2-5, with D maybe TRBD2 (5 bases). The V and J ends lost 0 bases and 5 bases respectively, with 14 bases between them. CDR1 and CDR2 from the germline V gene are SGDLS and YYNGEE. This CDR3 contains 15 residues. The CDR3 DNA is TGTGCCAGCAGCGTAGAACCGGGAAGCAGGGAGACCCAGTACTTC. It translates to CASSVEPGSRETQYF.

This clone showed up just once. V gene TRBV21-1 combines with J gene TRBJ1-6; the table names TRBD1, a call not compared with the DNA. TRBV21-1 is a recognized pseudogene. The CDR3 is 12 amino acids. The CDR3 DNA reads TGTGCCAGCCCGACAGGGGGCATACCCCTCCACTTT. It codes for CASPTGGIPLHF.

The chain carries TRBV13 and TRBJ2-3; 7 bases match TRBD2. Germline-derived CDR1 and CDR2 are PRHDT and FYEKMQ (reference sequence). Trimming at V came to 1 base and at J to 2 bases, leaving 12 bases not matched to a gene. This CDR3 spans 18 amino acids. The CDR3 DNA follows: TGTGCCAGCAGCTTAGAGAATCGGGGGGAGGGTGACACAGATACGCAGTATTTT. This codes for CASSLENRGEGDTDTQYF.